This paragraph covers one T cell receptor (beta chain) sequence. No antigen is known for it. Base qualities were left out, and no much larger clone turns up one base away. Sequences LGHNA (CDR1) and YSLEER (CDR2) are obtained from the germline V gene. V sheds 4 bases and J sheds 3 bases, leaving 15 bases between their ends. The CDR3 spans 16 residues, from the cysteine through the phenylalanine. Here the CDR3 DNA is all that survives: 48 bases in frame from base 1. The data originate from a study of T-cell reconstitution after alpha-beta-depleted transplantation in children listed by TCRdb under 2016. About the investigation overall: The study quantitatively tracked T-cell immune reconstitution after TCRalphabeta/CD19-depleted allogeneic hematopoietic cell transplantation in children using TCR repertoire profiling.

The library was produced with PCR. Reads for this sample came from an Illumina HiSeq 2500. To normalize quantification of the TCRbeta repertoire, the TCR libraries were built with molecular barcoding that relied on unique molecular identifiers. The public reads were run again by TCRdb, first through fastp at Q25 and then through MiXCR, and only productive beta chains were kept. Rows are unified per CDR3 protein, each entry keeping the most common DNA and genes. The sample has about 360,000 distinct CDR3 sequences on record, 13% of them singletons. The ten largest clonotypes hold 3.5% to 4.5% of the sample.

This sample comprised PBMCs, obtained from the stem cell graft. This TCR came from a human donor who donated a stem cell graft to a child with Fanconi anemia. The V and J genes are TRBV4-3 and TRBJ2-2; matching of 6 bases hints at TRBD1 as the D gene. The CDR3 sequence is CASSREAGADTGELFF. The bases are TGCGCCAGCAGCCGAGAGGCAGGGGCGGACACCGGGGAGCTGTTTTTT.